This TCR beta chain was captured by sequencing in a study of T cell changes during pregnancy in multiple sclerosis. Measured with immunoSEQ multiplex PCR; TCRdb has only the in-frame clones, and not every one. The repertoire holds 42,000 or so clones, with 94% as singletons. Germline CDR1 is ENHRY and CDR2 is SYGVKD. This CDR3 is built from 19 residues. The germline V and J ends were trimmed by 2 bases and 0 bases, with 22 bases remaining between them. The sequenced sample was CD4+ T cells from peripheral blood mononuclear cells, obtained after pregnancy. The chain employs TRBV10-3 and TRBJ1-1; D unresolved. This TCR came from a female donor with multiple sclerosis, enrolled in a pregnancy study. DNA of the CDR3: TGTGCCATCAGTGAGAGCGGCAGGCCGGAGATGCGTATGAACACTGAAGCTTTCTTT. Residues: CAISESGRPEMRMNTEAFF.